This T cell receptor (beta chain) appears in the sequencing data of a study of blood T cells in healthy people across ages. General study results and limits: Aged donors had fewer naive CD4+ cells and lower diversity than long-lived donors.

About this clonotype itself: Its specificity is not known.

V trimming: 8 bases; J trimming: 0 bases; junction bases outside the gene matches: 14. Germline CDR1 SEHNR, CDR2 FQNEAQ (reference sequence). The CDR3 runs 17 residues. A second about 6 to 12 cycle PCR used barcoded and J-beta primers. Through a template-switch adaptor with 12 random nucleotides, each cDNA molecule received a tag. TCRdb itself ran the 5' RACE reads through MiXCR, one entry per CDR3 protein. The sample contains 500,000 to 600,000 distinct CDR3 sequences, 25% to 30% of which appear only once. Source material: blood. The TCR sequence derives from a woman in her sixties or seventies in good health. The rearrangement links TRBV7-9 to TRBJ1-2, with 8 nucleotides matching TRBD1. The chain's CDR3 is CASFADATTGANYGYTF. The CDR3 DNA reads TGTGCCAGCTTCGCCGACGCTACGACAGGGGCTAACTATGGCTACACCTTC.